Following are 23 T cell receptor beta chains from one sample sequenced in a study of cytomegalovirus exposure and HLA in healthy donors. The primer mix had 60 Vbeta and 13 Jbeta primers. Method: immunoSEQ multiplex PCR; TCRdb's copy keeps in-frame clones and lacks some. This sample has over 150,000 clones, with roughly two thirds found just once. The sample comprised PBMCs. All receptors derive from a woman in her 30s in good health and CMV-seronegative.

J is TRBJ2-1 and V is TRBV14, with TRBD1 matching over 8 bases. With 2 bases clipped from V and 0 bases from J, the junction kept 12 bases outside the gene matches. Germline V lookup: CDR1 SGHDN, CDR2 FVKESK. The CDR3 loop spans 19 amino acids. CDR3 residues: CASSQLRGLTGGSYNEQFF. CDR3 DNA: TGTGCCAGCAGCCAACTCAGGGGGCTCACAGGGGGCTCCTACAATGAGCAGTTCTTC.

This clone was recorded only once. This sequence joins TRBV25-1 and TRBJ2-1, with a weak D call TRBD1 (6 bases). The CDR3 consists of 16 residues. Per the germline V gene, CDR1 is MGHDK and CDR2 is SYGVNS. V gave up 6 bases and J gave up 2 bases, with 17 bases separating them. This CDR3 is CASRPPGAGAYNEQFF. Written as DNA, the CDR3 is TGTGCCAGCAGACCCCCTGGCGCAGGGGCCTACAATGAGCAGTTCTTC.

The chain recombines TRBV19 with TRBJ1-3; D call uncertain. The CDR3 extends over 16 amino acids. CDR1 is LNHDA, CDR2 SQIVND, per germline (reference sequence). The V end was cut by 10 bases, the J end by 0 bases, with 19 bases between. The CDR3 nucleotides are TGTGCCACCACTTCGAACAGAAAACCCTCTGGAAACACCATATATTTT. This encodes CATTSNRKPSGNTIYF.

This chain joins TRBV10-3 and TRBJ2-7; D perhaps matches TRBD1 (6 bases). CDR3 length: 15 residues. V was clipped by 6 bases and J by 0 bases, with 15 bases between them. The germline V gene encodes CDR1 ENHRY and CDR2 SYGVKD. The CDR3, as DNA: TGTGCCATCAGCGATCGACAGGACCTCTCCTACGAGCAGTACTTC. This codes for CAISDRQDLSYEQYF.

The CDR3 nucleotides are TGTGCCAGAAGCTGCCTACCAACTAGCGGGGGAAACTACGAGCAGTACTTC. Translation: CARSCLPTSGGNYEQYF. The V and J genes are TRBV5-3 and TRBJ2-7; 11 nucleotides agree with TRBD2. TRBV5-3 is placed among ORFs of uncertain function. With V trimmed by 3 bases and J by 3 bases, 11 bases remained unmatched. This CDR3 spans 17 amino acids.

CDR3 coding DNA: TGTGCCAGCAAGTTACTAGCAGGTTACGAGCAGTACTTC. Translated, it gives CASKLLAGYEQYF. V gene TRBV6-1 combines with J gene TRBJ2-7, with D possibly being TRBD2 (6 bases). Trimming cost V 7 bases and J 4 bases, with 14 bases left between them. Looked up from germline, CDR1 is MNHNS and CDR2 is SASEGT. The CDR3 runs to 13 residues.

In this sample, this clone turned up a few times. The identical CDR3 is also encoded by other nucleotide sequences in the sample. The V gene is TRBV7-3, the J gene TRBJ2-1; 8 bases align to TRBD2. Trimming removed 5 bases from V and 0 bases from J; junction bases left unmatched: 3. Germline V lookup: CDR1 SGHTA, CDR2 FQGTGA. The CDR3 is 15 residues long. DNA of the CDR3: TGTGCCAGCAGCCCGGGAGGGAGCTCCTACAATGAGCAGTTCTTC. The encoded protein is CASSPGGSSYNEQFF.

The sample holds a few counts of this clone. J is TRBJ2-7 and V is TRBV19; tentative D call: TRBD1 (6 bases). With 3 bases removed from V and 2 bases from J, the gap between germline ends came to 20 bases. The CDR3 runs to 17 residues. CDR1 and CDR2 (germline): LNHDA, SQIVND (reference sequence). DNA for the CDR3: TGTGCCAGTAGTATTGAGGATTGGTCCAGGGGAGCCTACGAGCAGTACTTC. This encodes CASSIEDWSRGAYEQYF.

The rearrangement uses TRBV28 and TRBJ2-7, with 10 bases aligning to TRBD1. Germline values: CDR1 MDHEN, CDR2 SYDVKM. V lost 9 bases, J lost 6 bases, and 5 bases stayed unmatched. CDR3 length: 12 residues. The CDR3 region is CASGTGASEQYF. DNA of the CDR3: TGTGCCAGTGGGACAGGGGCTTCCGAGCAGTACTTC.

This chain links TRBV15 with TRBJ1-5, with D possibly being TRBD1 (5 bases). V shed 5 bases and J shed 0 bases, with 8 bases lying between them. The CDR3 loop spans 14 amino acids. Germline values: CDR1 LNHNV, CDR2 YYDKDF (reference sequence). CDR3 sequence: CATSQGNSNQPQHF. CDR3 coding DNA: TGTGCCACCAGCCAGGGAAATAGCAATCAGCCCCAGCATTTT.

CDR3 sequence reads: CASSPRGRESYEQYF. In DNA form, the CDR3 reads TGTGCCAGCAGCCCGCGCGGGAGGGAGTCCTACGAGCAGTACTTC. V gene TRBV7-6 combines with J gene TRBJ2-7, with 9 nucleotides matching TRBD2. The V gene's germline CDR1 is SGHVS and CDR2 FNYEAQ. This CDR3 region has 15 residues. The V and J ends lost 5 bases and 1 base, in that order; junction bases with no gene match: 6. The full variable domain, with the rest looked up from reference TRBV7-6 and TRBJ2-7, is GAGVSQSPRYKVTKRGQDVALRCDPISGHVSLYWYRQALGQGPEFLTYFNYEAQQDKSGLPNDRFSAERPEGSISTLTIQRTEQRDSAMYRCASSPRGRESYEQYFGPGTRLTVT.

V gene TRBV29-1 combines with J gene TRBJ2-7, with D possibly TRBD2 on 6 matching bases. CDR3 size: 13 residues. The germline V gene has CDR1 SQVTM and CDR2 ANQGSEA. The V end lost 6 bases, the J end lost 1 base, and 13 bases lay between the germline ends. The CDR3: CSVRAGTSYEQYF. The DNA of the CDR3 is TGCAGCGTACGGGCAGGGACTTCCTACGAGCAGTACTTC.

V gene TRBV28 combines with J gene TRBJ2-7, with 7 positions matching TRBD2. The CDR3 consists of 13 residues. CDR1 and CDR2 (germline): MDHEN, SYDVKM. Trimming at V came to 10 bases and at J to 2 bases, leaving 8 bases not matched to a gene. The CDR3 here is CATVGGVTYEQYF. The DNA of the CDR3 is TGTGCCACAGTGGGAGGGGTGACCTACGAGCAGTACTTC.

V usage is TRBV5-1 and J usage is TRBJ2-2; 12 nucleotides line up with TRBD1. J was trimmed by 5 bases and V by 3 bases; bases with no gene match: 2. Germline V gene lookup returns CDR1 SGHRS and CDR2 YFSETQ. The CDR3 consists of 15 residues. The CDR3 is CASSSGQGATGELFF. CDR3 bases: TGCGCCAGCAGCTCGGGACAGGGGGCAACCGGGGAGCTGTTTTTT.

As DNA, the CDR3 is TGCGCCAGCAGCACGGGACAGGGCACAGATACGCAGTATTTT. Translation: CASSTGQGTDTQYF. This chain joins TRBV5-1 and TRBJ2-3, with 8 positions matching TRBD1. The germline V gene encodes CDR1 SGHRS and CDR2 YFSETQ. V lost 4 bases to trimming and J lost 1 base; unmatched junction nucleotides: 2. The CDR3 runs to 14 residues. The variable domain in full, completed from reference TRBV5-1 and TRBJ2-3, reads KAGVTQTPRYLIKTRGQQVTLSCSPISGHRSVSWYQQTPGQGLQFLFEYFSETQRNKGNFPGRFSGRQFSNSRSEMNVSTLELGDSALYLCASSTGQGTDTQYFGPGTRLTVL.

The rearrangement uses TRBV9 and TRBJ2-3; 7 nucleotides agree with TRBD2. The CDR3 totals 14 residues. Germline CDR1 and CDR2: SGDLS and YYNGEE. J gave up 0 bases and V 4 bases, and 2 bases lay outside the gene matches. This CDR3 reads CASSFSGSTDTQYF. CDR3 coding DNA: TGTGCCAGCAGCTTTAGCGGGAGCACAGATACGCAGTATTTT.

With respect to this clone: No conserved phenylalanine or tryptophan is present at the end of the CDR3, so a read error is the likely explanation. The DNA is omitted, as the CDR3 cannot be located on it reliably, and the CDR3 follows TCRdb's listing. V is TRBV19 and J is TRBJ1-6. The CDR3 has 9 residues if both end residues are counted. The V gene's germline CDR1 is LNHDA and CDR2 SQIVND (reference sequence). CDR3 region: CASSIGGAL.

V usage is TRBV11-1 and J usage is TRBJ2-7, with D possibly matching TRBD1 (6 bases). The CDR3 runs to 14 residues. Trimming shortened V by 2 bases and J by 2 bases, and 10 bases separated the two germline ends. CDR1 is SGHAT, CDR2 FQDESV, per germline (reference sequence). The CDR3 loop reads CASSLSGDTYEQYF. In DNA form, the CDR3 reads TGTGCCAGCAGCTTAAGTGGGGACACCTACGAGCAGTACTTC.

This clone was counted between two and nine times. The chain recombines TRBV30 with TRBJ2-3, with D possibly TRBD2 on 6 matching bases. The V gene lost 1 base and the J gene lost 0 bases, with 8 bases spanning the gap. Germline loops: CDR1 GTSNPN, CDR2 SVGIG (reference sequence). CDR3 length: 14 amino acids. CDR3 in amino acids: CAWSGGVSTDTQYF. CDR3 sequence (DNA): TGTGCCTGGAGTGGGGGGGTTAGCACAGATACGCAGTATTTT.

The CDR3 protein is CASRGLAQETQYF. In DNA, the CDR3 is TGCGCCAGCCGAGGGCTAGCGCAAGAGACCCAGTACTTC. V is TRBV4-1 and J is TRBJ2-5, with D perhaps TRBD2 (6 bases). The CDR3 is 13 residues long. Germline CDR1 reads MGHRA; CDR2 reads YSYEKL. Trimming left V 8 bases short and J 2 bases short, with 12 bases between.

V usage is TRBV28 and J usage is TRBJ1-3; 9 positions agree with TRBD1. The germline V gene has CDR1 MDHEN and CDR2 SYDVKM. This CDR3 is 14 amino acids long. V was clipped by 6 bases and J by 3 bases; unmatched bases: 3. The CDR3 DNA sequence: TGTGCCAGCAGCACAGGGGGCGGTGGAAACACCATATATTTT. This sequence encodes CASSTGGGGNTIYF. Supplemented by reference TRBV28 and TRBJ1-3, the full variable domain reads DVKVTQSSRYLVKRTGEKVFLECVQDMDHENMFWYRQDPGLGLRLIYFSYDVKMKEKGDIPEGYSVSREKKERFSLILESASTNQTSMYLCASSTGGGGNTIYFGEGSWLTVV.

The rearrangement uses TRBV4-1 and TRBJ2-3, with TRBD2 matching 9 bases. The germline CDR1 and CDR2 sequences are MGHRA and YSYEKL. The J segment lost 1 base and the V segment lost 5 bases, leaving 1 base of the junction unmatched. This CDR3 has 14 residues. The CDR3: CASSSSGGTDTQYF. In DNA, the CDR3 is TGCGCCAGCAGCTCTAGCGGGGGCACAGATACGCAGTATTTT.

V is TRBV28 and J is TRBJ2-3, with 7 bases aligning to TRBD1. This CDR3 is built from 15 residues. Germline V gives CDR1 MDHEN, CDR2 SYDVKM. Trimming took 6 bases from V and 3 from J; bases not matched to a gene: 9. The CDR3 spells CASSSRDSSTDTQYF. The CDR3 DNA reads as TGTGCCAGCAGCAGCCGGGACAGTTCAACAGATACGCAGTATTTT.